This entry describes one TCR beta chain. Its specificity is unknown. V gave up 4 bases and J gave up 2 bases, with 8 bases separating them. The CDR3 loop spans 13 amino acids. CDR1 and CDR2 (germline): SNHLY, FYNNEI. This sample is drawn from a study of graft-versus-host responses after intestinal transplantation. Clones were sequenced by immunoSEQ multiplex PCR, and TCRdb holds only the in-frame ones, with some missing. This sample yields about 120,000 clones, of which 85% to 95% are seen a single time; 3.3% belongs to the top ten. This rearrangement joins TRBV2 to TRBJ1-1; D remains ambiguous. Sequencing used unstimulated CD8+ T cells sorted from spleen or lymph node cells, obtained before intestinal transplant. The sequence was collected from a human donor who received an intestinal transplant. The CDR3: CASSVAGNTEAFF. The CDR3 coding sequence is TGTGCCAGCAGTGTTGCGGGAAACACTGAAGCTTTCTTT. The variable domain in full, completed from reference TRBV2 and TRBJ1-1, reads EPEVTQTPSHQVTQMGQEVILRCVPISNHLYFYWYRQILGQKVEFLVSFYNNEISEKSEIFDDQFSVERPDGSNFTLKIRSTKLEDSAMYFCASSVAGNTEAFFGQGTRLTVV.